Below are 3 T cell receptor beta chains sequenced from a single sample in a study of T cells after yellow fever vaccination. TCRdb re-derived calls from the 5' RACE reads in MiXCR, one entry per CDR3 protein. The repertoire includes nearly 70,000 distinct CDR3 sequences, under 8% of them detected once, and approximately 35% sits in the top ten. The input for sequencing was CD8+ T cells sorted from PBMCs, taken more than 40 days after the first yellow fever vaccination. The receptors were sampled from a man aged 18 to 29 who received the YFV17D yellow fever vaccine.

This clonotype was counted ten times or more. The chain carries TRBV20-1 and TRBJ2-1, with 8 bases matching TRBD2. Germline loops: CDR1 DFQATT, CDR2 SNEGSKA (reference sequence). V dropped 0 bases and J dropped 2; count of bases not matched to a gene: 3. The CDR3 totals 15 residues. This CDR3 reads CSARDGAGAYNEQFF. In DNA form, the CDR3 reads TGCAGTGCTAGAGATGGAGCGGGGGCCTACAATGAGCAGTTCTTC.

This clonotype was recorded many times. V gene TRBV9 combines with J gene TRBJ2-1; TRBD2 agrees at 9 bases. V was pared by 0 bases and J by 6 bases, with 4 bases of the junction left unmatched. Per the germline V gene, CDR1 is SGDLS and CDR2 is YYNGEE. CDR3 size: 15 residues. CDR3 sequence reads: CASSVDGTSFNEQFF. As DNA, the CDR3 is TGTGCCAGCAGCGTAGATGGGACTAGCTTCAATGAGCAGTTCTTC.

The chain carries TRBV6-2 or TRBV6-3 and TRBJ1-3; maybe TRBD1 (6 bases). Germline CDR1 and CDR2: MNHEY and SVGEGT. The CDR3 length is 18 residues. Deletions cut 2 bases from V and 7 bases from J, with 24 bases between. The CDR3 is CASSYLTSETGLPNTIYF. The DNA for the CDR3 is TGTGCCAGCAGTTACCTTACTTCGGAGACAGGCCTGCCCAACACCATATATTTT.